In this sample, the clone carrying this T cell receptor beta chain turned up a few times. The data stem from a study of T cell responses to AZD1222 COVID-19 vaccine. The CDR3 extends over 14 amino acids. Trimming at V came to 4 bases and at J to 6 bases, leaving 5 bases not matched to a gene. In germline, CDR1 is SGHRS, CDR2 YFSETQ. Sequencing used immunoSEQ multiplex PCR; TCRdb keeps in-frame clones, though not all of them. The sample has around 150,000 clones; roughly 89% are singletons. This TCR was recovered from an adult in good health. V gene TRBV5-1 combines with J gene TRBJ1-1; 11 bases are a match to TRBD1. This specimen consisted of peripheral blood, obtained on day 0 of AZD1222 vaccination. CDR3 sequence (DNA): TGCGCCAGCAGCCGTGGACAGGGGGCCCCTGAAGCTTTCTTT. Translation: CASSRGQGAPEAFF. Using reference TRBV5-1 and TRBJ1-1 for the parts outside the CDR3, the full variable domain is KAGVTQTPRYLIKTRGQQVTLSCSPISGHRSVSWYQQTPGQGLQFLFEYFSETQRNKGNFPGRFSGRQFSNSRSEMNVSTLELGDSALYLCASSRGQGAPEAFFGQGTRLTVV.